The present TCR beta chain was sequenced within a study of T cell clones after liver transplantation. On the study more broadly: Standard immunosuppression, with no induction, continued until 12-24 months after transplant. Patients counted as tolerant after at least one year off all immunosuppression, enzymes not exceeding twice normal.

V was clipped by 5 bases and J by 1 base; unmatched bases: 6. This CDR3 has 17 residues. CDR1 is SEHNR, CDR2 FQNEAQ, per germline (reference sequence). Generated by immunoSEQ multiplex PCR, the TCRdb table keeps only in-frame clones and is missing some. The sample has roughly 120,000 clones; just over 90% are singletons. As regards this clone: The antigen is unknown.

Findings and limits, study-wide: Conclusions were preliminary, with small, heterogeneous patient groups. Graft donor-reactive T cells may have migrated into the graft rather than being deleted.

The TCR was taken from a human patient who received a liver transplant. The graft donor may account for some of the T cells. The specimen was CD4+ T cells from blood, collected 12 months after liver transplant. V gene TRBV7-9 combines with J gene TRBJ2-7; TRBD2 matches 15 bases. In nucleotides, the CDR3 is TGTGCCAGCAGCCCGGGACTAGCGGGAGGATTTTCCTACGAGCAGTACTTC. Translated: CASSPGLAGGFSYEQYF.